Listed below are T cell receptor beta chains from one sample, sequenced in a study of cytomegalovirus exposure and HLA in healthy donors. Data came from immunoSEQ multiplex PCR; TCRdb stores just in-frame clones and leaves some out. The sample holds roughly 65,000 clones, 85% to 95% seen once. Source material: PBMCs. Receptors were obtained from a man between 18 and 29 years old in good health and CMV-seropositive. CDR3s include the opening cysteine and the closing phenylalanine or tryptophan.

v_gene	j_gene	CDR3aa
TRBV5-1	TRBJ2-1	CASSLARLAGVNEQFF
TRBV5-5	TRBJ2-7	CASSSQGLSYEQYF
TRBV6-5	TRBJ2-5	CASSYSSYVAETQYF
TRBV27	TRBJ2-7	CASSIYRSPSYEQYF
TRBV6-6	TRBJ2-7	CASSYSGQRYEQYF
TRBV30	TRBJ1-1	CAWTRGTEAFF
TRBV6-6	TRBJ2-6	CASSYLAVSGANVLTF
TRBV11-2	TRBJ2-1	CASSPFQDEQFF
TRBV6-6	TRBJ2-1	CASSYMGQGDNEQFF
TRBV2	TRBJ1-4	CATYRGLNEKLFF
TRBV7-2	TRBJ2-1	CASSLVWDSSYNEQFF
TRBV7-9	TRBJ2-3	CASSPRDYPTDTQYF
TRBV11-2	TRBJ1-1	CASSSEFRYMNTEAFF
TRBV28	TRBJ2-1	CASRPFGRESYNEQFF
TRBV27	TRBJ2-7	CASSLSSHYEQYF
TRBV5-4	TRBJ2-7	CASSLVPQGEEYF
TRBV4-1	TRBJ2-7	CASSQGQGWNEQYF
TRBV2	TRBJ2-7	CASSDIGAPLSYEQYF
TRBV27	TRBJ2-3	CASAGVGLADTQYF
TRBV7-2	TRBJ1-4	CASSFGDGNEKLFF
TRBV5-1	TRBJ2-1	CASSSGTSGYNEQFF
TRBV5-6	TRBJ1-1	CASSLFRGITEAFF